The present TCR beta chain was sequenced within a study of T cells in tuberculosis. This clone was recorded a few times. Measured with immunoSEQ multiplex PCR; TCRdb has only the in-frame clones, and not every one. The data contain around 30,000 clones, 90% to 95% of them singletons. On average approximately 100,000 T cells per donor were immunosequenced. Sequences were obtained from PBMCs. This TCR was recovered from a donor between 5 and 29 years old with latent tuberculosis or without tuberculosis infection.

CDR3 region: CASSTRTGGDEQYF. DNA for the CDR3: TGTGCCAGCTCCACCCGGACAGGGGGAGACGAGCAGTACTTC. The V and J genes are TRBV18 and TRBJ2-7; the match to TRBD1 covers 10 bases. This CDR3 is built from 14 residues. V dropped 6 bases and J dropped 5; count of bases not matched to a gene: 7. The germline V gene has CDR1 KGHSH and CDR2 LQKENI.